The clone carrying this T cell receptor (beta chain) was detected only once. The antigen is unknown. The data are from a study of tumor and adjacent non-tumor tissue in lung cancer. Whole-study context: Samples averaged roughly 4.2 million productive TCRbeta reads each. Study-level points and caveats: Normal lung showed higher cumulative top 100 clone frequency than tumor.

Three rounds of nested PCR, following a modified ARM-PCR protocol, produced the TCRbeta library. TCRdb called the multiplex PCR reads again in MiXCR, with one record for every CDR3 protein. Altogether roughly 220,000 distinct CDR3 sequences are present, approximately 74% being singletons, with the ten largest covering under 30%. No cell sorting was done before RNA was extracted from the tissue. Per the germline V gene, CDR1 is MNHEY and CDR2 is SVGEGT. J gave up 3 bases and V 1 base, and 5 bases lay outside the gene matches. The CDR3 spans 15 residues. The sample consisted of lung tumor tissue. The chain combines TRBV6-2 or TRBV6-3 with TRBJ1-2; TRBD1 aligns across 7 bases. The TCR was taken from a man aged 55 to 69 with non-small cell lung cancer. Here the CDR3 reads CASSYFPTGDYGYTF. The CDR3 DNA reads TGTGCCAGCAGTTACTTTCCAACAGGGGACTATGGCTACACCTTC.